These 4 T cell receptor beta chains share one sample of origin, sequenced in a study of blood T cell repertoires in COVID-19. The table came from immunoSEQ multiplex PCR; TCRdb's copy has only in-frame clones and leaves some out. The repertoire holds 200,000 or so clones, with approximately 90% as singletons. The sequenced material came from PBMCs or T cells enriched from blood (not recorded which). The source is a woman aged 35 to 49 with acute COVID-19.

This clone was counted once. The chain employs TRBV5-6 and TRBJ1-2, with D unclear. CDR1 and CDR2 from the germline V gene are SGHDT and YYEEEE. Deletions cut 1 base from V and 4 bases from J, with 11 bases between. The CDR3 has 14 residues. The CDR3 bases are TGTGCCAGCAGCTTGTTCGCACACGCCTATGGCTACACCTTC. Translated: CASSLFAHAYGYTF.

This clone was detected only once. CDR3 amino acids: CASSYRSGFYNQPQHF. CDR3 nucleotides: TGTGCCAGCAGTTACCGGTCAGGGTTTTACAATCAGCCCCAGCATTTT. This sequence joins TRBV6-2 or TRBV6-3 and TRBJ1-5; possibly TRBD1 for D (5 bases). Between the trimmed V and J ends, which lost 2 bases and 3 bases, there was a span of 14 bases. The germline V gene has CDR1 MNHEY and CDR2 SVGEGT. CDR3 length: 16 residues.

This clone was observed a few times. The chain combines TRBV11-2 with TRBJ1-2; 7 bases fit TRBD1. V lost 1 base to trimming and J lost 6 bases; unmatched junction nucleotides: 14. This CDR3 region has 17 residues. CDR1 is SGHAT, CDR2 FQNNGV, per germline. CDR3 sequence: CASSLGVLTGRSNGYTF. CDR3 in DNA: TGTGCCAGCAGCTTAGGCGTTTTGACAGGGAGGAGCAATGGCTACACCTTC. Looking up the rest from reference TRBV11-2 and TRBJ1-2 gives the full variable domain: EAGVAQSPRYKIIEKRQSVAFWCNPISGHATLYWYQQILGQGPKLLIQFQNNGVVDDSQLPKDRFSAERLKGVDSTLKIQPAKLEDSAVYLCASSLGVLTGRSNGYTFGSGTRLTVV.

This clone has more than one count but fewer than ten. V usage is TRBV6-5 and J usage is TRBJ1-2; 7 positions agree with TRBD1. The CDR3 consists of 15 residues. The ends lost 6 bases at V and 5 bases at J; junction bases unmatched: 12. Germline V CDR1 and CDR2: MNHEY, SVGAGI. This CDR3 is CASRDAGGLWYGYTF. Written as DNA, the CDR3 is TGTGCCAGCAGGGACGCAGGGGGTTTGTGGTATGGCTACACCTTC.